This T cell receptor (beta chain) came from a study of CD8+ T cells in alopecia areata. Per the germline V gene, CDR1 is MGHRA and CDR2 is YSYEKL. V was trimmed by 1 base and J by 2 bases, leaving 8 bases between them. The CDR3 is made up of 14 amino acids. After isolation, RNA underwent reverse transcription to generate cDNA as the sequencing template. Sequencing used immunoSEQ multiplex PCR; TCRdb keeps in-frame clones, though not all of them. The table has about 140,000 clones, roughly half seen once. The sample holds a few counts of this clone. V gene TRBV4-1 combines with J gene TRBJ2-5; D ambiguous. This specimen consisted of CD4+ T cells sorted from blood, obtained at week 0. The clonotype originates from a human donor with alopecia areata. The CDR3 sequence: CASSQVLIQETQYF. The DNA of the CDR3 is TGCGCCAGCAGCCAAGTACTAATACAAGAGACCCAGTACTTC.